This T cell receptor (beta chain) stems from a study of blood T cell repertoires in COVID-19. Study as a whole: PBMCs, B-cell-depleted T cells, or T cells were the source of the cDNA or gDNA that made up the material.

This table comes from immunoSEQ multiplex PCR, and its TCRdb copy is limited to in-frame clones, with some not included. The table records fewer than 250,000 clones, roughly 83% of them present only once. Ages ranged from roughly 18 to 100 years, with residence in around 24 US areas. The study assigned cohorts using participant-reported clinical history. Symptom resolution, clearance, or two negative PCRs marked the recovered donors of Cohort 3. The CDR3 loop spans 11 amino acids. Germline loops: CDR1 LGHDT, CDR2 YNNKEL (reference sequence). V lost 4 bases, J lost 5 bases, and 5 bases lay in between. The receptor was derived from a woman aged 25-40 years who had recovered from COVID-19. This chain links TRBV3-1 (or the pseudogene TRBV3-2) with TRBJ1-1; D is undetermined. Sample: PBMCs or T cells enriched from blood (not recorded which). DNA of the CDR3: TGTGCCAGCAGCCTTCTAACTGAAGCTTTCTTT. This sequence encodes CASSLLTEAFF.